The entry below describes one TCR beta chain. Generated by immunoSEQ multiplex PCR, the TCRdb table keeps only in-frame clones and is missing some. The sample includes roughly 100,000 clones, approximately 85% seen only once; the top ten take roughly 27%. The sample belongs to a study of blood T cell repertoires in COVID-19. Study context: Material from acute and convalescent COVID-19 was sourced from the United States, Italy and Spain. Nucleic acid was either cDNA or gDNA, and it came from T cells, B-cell-depleted T cells, or PBMCs.

The sequencing sample was made of peripheral blood. The receptor's source is a human donor in a cohort sampled during active COVID-19.

The CDR3 DNA reads as TGCGCCAGCAGCTTGGCTCCAGCGGGGACGAAAGAGACCCAGTACTTC. It encodes CASSLAPAGTKETQYF. J is TRBJ2-5 and V is TRBV5-1; TRBD2 matches 7 bases. The CDR3 is 16 amino acids. Germline CDR1 and CDR2: SGHRS and YFSETQ. J lost 3 bases, V lost 0 bases, and 8 bases had no gene match. Using reference TRBV5-1 and TRBJ2-5 for the parts outside the CDR3, the full variable domain is KAGVTQTPRYLIKTRGQQVTLSCSPISGHRSVSWYQQTPGQGLQFLFEYFSETQRNKGNFPGRFSGRQFSNSRSEMNVSTLELGDSALYLCASSLAPAGTKETQYFGPGTRLLVL.